What follows are 12 T cell receptor beta chains derived from one specimen sequenced in a study of blood T cells in healthy people across ages. Next came a second PCR, run for about 7 to 12 cycles, which used a sample-barcoded 5' primer along with a J-beta primer mix. MiXCR, run by TCRdb on the 5' RACE reads, gives a single entry per CDR3 protein. The repertoire consists of hundreds of thousands of distinct CDR3 sequences, with around 36% occurring once and the leading ten covering over 10%. Sequencing was carried out using blood. These receptors were obtained from a man between 18 and 29 years old in good health.

This clonotype was counted once. The DNA of the CDR3 is TGCGCCAGCAGCTTGGGGGCCTCGGGAGGCACTGAAGCTTTCTTT. Translating it yields CASSLGASGGTEAFF. The V gene is TRBV5-1, the J gene TRBJ1-1, with D unclear. CDR1 and CDR2 from the germline V gene are SGHRS and YFSETQ. V lost 0 bases to trimming and J lost 4 bases, with 13 bases between them. This CDR3 is 15 amino acids long.

This clonotype appeared a few times. The V gene is TRBV6-2 or TRBV6-3, the J gene TRBJ1-2, with 11 bases that match TRBD1. The V segment lost 10 bases and the J segment 8 bases; nucleotides outside the gene matches: 9. Per the germline V gene, CDR1 is MNHEY and CDR2 is SVGEGT. The CDR3 sequence is 13 residues long. CDR3 in amino acids: CATSDRGLRGYTF. For the CDR3, the DNA is TGTGCCACCTCGGACAGGGGGCTTAGAGGCTACACCTTC.

Many counts were recorded for this clonotype. The chain recombines TRBV12-3 or TRBV12-4 with TRBJ2-1; TRBD1 matches 10 bases. V shed 6 bases, J shed 4 bases, and the junction held 9 bases outside the gene matches. The CDR3 has 16 residues. The CDR3 bases are TGTGCCAGCAGCCCGACCGGGACAGGGGAATACAATGAGCAGTTCTTC. It yields the protein CASSPTGTGEYNEQFF.

The table lists this clonotype with a few counts. The chain is built from TRBV12-3 or TRBV12-4 and TRBJ2-7; D unresolved. Deletions cut 6 bases from V and 7 bases from J, with 16 bases between. The CDR3 loop spans 13 amino acids. CDR3 residues: CASRTDKYNEQYF. For the CDR3, the DNA is TGTGCCAGCAGAACAGACAAGTACAATGAGCAGTACTTC.

The V gene is TRBV5-6, the J gene TRBJ1-2; D is perhaps TRBD1 (5 bases). Per the germline V gene, CDR1 is SGHDT and CDR2 is YYEEEE. This CDR3 is built from 15 residues. With 4 bases removed from V and 7 bases from J, the gap between germline ends came to 20 bases. The CDR3, as DNA: TGTGCCAGCAGCCAGCTTGGGACTTCAGGTTGTGGCTACACCTTC. This codes for CASSQLGTSGCGYTF.

The chain has TRBV16 and TRBJ2-1, with D possibly being TRBD1 or TRBD2 (5 bases each). The CDR3 extends over 13 amino acids. V lost 5 bases, J lost 6 bases, and 11 bases lay in between. The germline V gene encodes CDR1 KGHSY and CDR2 FQNENV. This CDR3 is CASSYVGVNEQFF. The CDR3 region has the DNA TGTGCCAGCAGCTATGTGGGGGTCAATGAGCAGTTCTTC.

The rearrangement links TRBV7-8 to TRBJ1-1; D call uncertain. This CDR3 is 15 amino acids long. V gave up 0 bases and J gave up 0 bases, with 8 bases separating them. Germline V lookup: CDR1 SGHVS, CDR2 FQNEAQ. CDR3: CASSLAGNLNTEAFF. CDR3 sequence (DNA): TGTGCCAGCAGCTTAGCAGGAAATCTGAACACTGAAGCTTTCTTT.

This chain joins TRBV7-6 and TRBJ2-5; D is perhaps TRBD1 (7 bases). The CDR3 contains 16 residues. Looked up from germline, CDR1 is SGHVS and CDR2 is FNYEAQ. The V end lost 1 base, the J end lost 0 bases, and 12 bases lay between the germline ends. This CDR3 reads CASSLGAGGYQETQYF. CDR3 sequence (DNA): TGTGCCAGCAGCTTAGGGGCAGGGGGGTACCAAGAGACCCAGTACTTC.

This clonotype was detected only a few times. The V and J genes are TRBV28 and TRBJ1-2; maybe TRBD1 (5 bases). There are 15 residues in the CDR3. CDR1 is MDHEN and CDR2 is SYDVKM in the germline V gene. Trimming took off 5 bases at V and 0 bases at J, with 13 bases between the two ends. CDR3 loop: CASSLFGTSNYGYTF. The CDR3 DNA follows: TGTGCCAGCAGTCTATTCGGGACCTCTAACTATGGCTACACCTTC.

The chain combines TRBV20-1 with TRBJ1-1; perhaps TRBD1 as D (5 bases). Per germline, CDR1 DFQATT and CDR2 SNEGSKA (reference sequence). With 1 base removed from V and 11 bases from J, the gap between germline ends came to 17 bases. The CDR3 is 13 amino acids. The chain's CDR3 is CSARGVQGSWAFF. In DNA form, the CDR3 reads TGCAGTGCTAGAGGAGTCCAGGGAAGTTGGGCTTTCTTT.

In this sample, this clonotype turned up a few times. The chain carries TRBV12-3 or TRBV12-4 and TRBJ2-1; D unclear. Trimming removed 0 bases from V and 10 bases from J, with 7 bases in between. The CDR3 extends over 12 amino acids. CDR3 loop: CASSLAPVEQFF. The CDR3 DNA reads as TGTGCCAGCAGTTTAGCCCCGGTGGAGCAGTTCTTC.

Points on this clonotype: A much larger clone lies one base from this, so it may be a read error. The genes are TRBV20-1 and TRBJ1-1; D possibly corresponds to TRBD1 (5 bases). Trimming took 7 bases from V and 4 from J, leaving 13 bases between them. CDR1 is DFQATT, CDR2 SNEGSKA, per germline (reference sequence). This CDR3 is 12 amino acids long. This CDR3 reads CSVGRMSTEAFF. The CDR3, as DNA: TGCAGTGTGGGACGGATGAGCACTGAAGCTTTCTTT.